Listed here are 23 T cell receptor beta chains from one sample, sequenced in a study of blood T cell repertoires in COVID-19 (dated by TCRdb to about 2020). The library was prepared using the immunoSEQ multiplex PCR assay. Drawn from immuneACCESS, this table holds only the in-frame rearrangements with V and J called that TCRdb kept. Clones are partly lost; checked studies trace under half to an unresolved V gene and leave the rest unexplained. This sample has under 50,000 clones in its table, and 91% of those were observed once. Jointly, the top ten make up 6% to 6.5% of the sample. The sample comprised peripheral blood. The receptors originated from a man aged 70 or older with active COVID-19.

V is TRBV5-6 and J is TRBJ2-2; D is unresolved. The CDR3 runs to 17 residues. CDR1 and CDR2 (germline): SGHDT, YYEEEE. V lost 4 bases and J 0 bases, leaving 16 bases between the germline ends. The CDR3 loop is CASSVDRRHANTGELFF. The CDR3 DNA reads as TGTGCCAGCAGCGTGGATCGGCGACACGCGAACACCGGGGAGCTGTTTTTT.

The V and J genes are TRBV7-2 and TRBJ1-4, with a possible D match to TRBD1 (6 bases). The germline V gene encodes CDR1 SGHTA and CDR2 FQGNSA. The CDR3 contains 14 residues. Trimming pared 2 bases from V and 7 bases from J, leaving 11 bases between. CDR3 nucleotide sequence: TGTGCCAGCAGCTTACAGGGGAACGCTGAAAAACTGTTTTTT. Residues: CASSLQGNAEKLFF.

The chain carries TRBV7-9 and TRBJ2-5; D unresolved. V lost 2 bases to trimming and J lost 3 bases, with 7 bases between them. The CDR3 runs 13 residues. The V gene's germline CDR1 is SEHNR and CDR2 FQNEAQ (reference sequence). The CDR3 nucleotides read TGTGCCAGCAGCTTATGGTCAGAAGAGACCCAGTACTTC. Translating gives CASSLWSEETQYF.

This clone came up once. This chain uses TRBV30 with TRBJ2-3; no definite D call. With 1 base removed from V and 5 bases from J, the gap between germline ends came to 19 bases. The CDR3 runs to 16 residues. Looked up from germline, CDR1 is GTSNPN and CDR2 is SVGIG (reference sequence). The CDR3 loop is CAWSARSQLLGDTQYF. As DNA, the CDR3 is TGTGCCTGGAGTGCGCGAAGTCAATTACTCGGAGATACGCAGTATTTT.

The rearrangement links TRBV9 to TRBJ2-2, with unresolved D. V lost 4 bases and J 6 bases, leaving 7 bases between the germline ends. The CDR3 is made up of 12 amino acids. The germline V gene encodes CDR1 SGDLS and CDR2 YYNGEE. The CDR3 nucleotides are TGTGCCAGCAGCCCCCGGTCCGGGGAGCTGTTTTTT. As protein: CASSPRSGELFF.

This clone was seen once. This chain links TRBV10-3 with TRBJ1-2; D is unresolved. CDR1 is ENHRY, CDR2 SYGVKD, per germline. The CDR3 sequence is 12 residues long. Trimming pared 3 bases from V and 2 bases from J, leaving 4 bases between. For the CDR3, the DNA is TGTGCCATCAGTGAAGAGAACTATGGCTACACCTTC. Translated: CAISEENYGYTF.

The chain joins TRBV2 to TRBJ2-1; tentative D call: TRBD1 (6 bases). The CDR3 has 14 amino acids. CDR1 is SNHLY and CDR2 is FYNNEI in the germline V gene. The V end was cut by 6 bases, the J end by 0 bases, with 9 bases between. CDR3 protein: CASSVQGSYNEQFF. The CDR3 region has the DNA TGTGCCAGCAGCGTACAGGGCTCCTACAATGAGCAGTTCTTC.

The chain joins TRBV5-1 to TRBJ2-7, with TRBD1 identical over 7 bases. CDR1 and CDR2 from the germline V gene are SGHRS and YFSETQ. V shed 4 bases, J shed 0 bases, and the junction held 7 bases outside the gene matches. The CDR3 loop spans 15 amino acids. In DNA, the CDR3 is TGCGCCAGCAGCGTGACAGGGTCCAGCTCCTACGAGCAGTACTTC. Amino acid sequence: CASSVTGSSSYEQYF. The full variable domain, with the rest looked up from reference TRBV5-1 and TRBJ2-7, is KAGVTQTPRYLIKTRGQQVTLSCSPISGHRSVSWYQQTPGQGLQFLFEYFSETQRNKGNFPGRFSGRQFSNSRSEMNVSTLELGDSALYLCASSVTGSSSYEQYFGPGTRLTVT.

The chain joins TRBV2 to TRBJ2-2; weak D call: TRBD2 (7 bases). The CDR3 is 20 residues long. CDR1 SNHLY and CDR2 FYNNEI come from the germline V gene. The V end lost 5 bases, the J end lost 0 bases, and 25 bases lay between the germline ends. CDR3 region: CASSSAGRGGGIANTGELFF. The CDR3 coding sequence is TGTGCCAGCAGTTCCGCCGGTAGGGGAGGGGGAATCGCGAACACCGGGGAGCTGTTTTTT.

The chain combines TRBV6-2 or TRBV6-3 with TRBJ2-2; D is perhaps TRBD1 (5 bases). The CDR3 covers 13 residues. Trimming took 6 bases from V and 5 from J, leaving 10 bases between them. The germline V gene has CDR1 MNHEY and CDR2 SVGEGT. CDR3 in amino acids: CASRYRRTGELFF. The DNA of the CDR3 is TGTGCCAGCAGATACAGGAGAACCGGGGAGCTGTTTTTT.

The chain uses TRBV7-2 and TRBJ1-1; no reliable D call. Germline CDR1 SGHTA, CDR2 FQGNSA. This CDR3 is 15 amino acids long. V gave up 2 bases and J gave up 3 bases, with 13 bases separating them. The CDR3 DNA is TGTGCCAGCAGCTTAAGATCGGAGCTCTACACTGAAGCTTTCTTT. This gives the protein CASSLRSELYTEAFF.

CDR3 region: CASSLSAGELFF. DNA for the CDR3: TGTGCCAGCAGTCTGTCCGCCGGGGAGCTGTTTTTT. The rearrangement uses TRBV28 and TRBJ2-2; D is undetermined. Germline loops: CDR1 MDHEN, CDR2 SYDVKM. V lost 5 bases to trimming and J lost 6 bases, with 7 bases between them. CDR3 length: 12 amino acids.

The chain is built from TRBV3-1 (or the pseudogene TRBV3-2) and TRBJ2-2, with a weak D call TRBD2 (6 bases). Trimming pared 4 bases from V and 8 bases from J, leaving 11 bases between. Germline V gene sequence: CDR1 LGHDT, CDR2 YNNKEL (reference sequence). The CDR3 is 13 amino acids. The CDR3 DNA reads as TGTGCCAGCAGCCCCGGACTAAGTGGGGAGCTGTTTTTT. As protein: CASSPGLSGELFF.

The V and J genes are TRBV7-9 and TRBJ1-6, with 9 nucleotides matching TRBD1. The germline gives CDR1 SEHNR, CDR2 FQNEAQ (reference sequence). This CDR3 has 15 residues. The J segment lost 5 bases and the V segment lost 3 bases, leaving 2 bases of the junction unmatched. The CDR3 DNA follows: TGTGCCAGCAGCTTGGGGACAGGGAATAATTCACCCCTCCACTTT. It codes for CASSLGTGNNSPLHF.

This chain links TRBV18 with TRBJ1-2, with 7 bases that match TRBD1. V lost 5 bases and J lost 3; bases outside the gene matches: 6. Germline CDR1 and CDR2: KGHSH and LQKENI. The CDR3 covers 14 residues. The CDR3 sequence is CASSFRDSDYGYTF. CDR3 DNA sequence: TGTGCCAGCTCATTCCGGGACAGCGACTATGGCTACACCTTC.

The genes are TRBV6-6 and TRBJ1-4; the D is unclear. The germline gives CDR1 MNHNY, CDR2 SVGAGI (reference sequence). CDR3 length: 11 residues. The V end was cut by 6 bases, the J end by 8 bases, with 7 bases between. CDR3 sequence reads: CASSSQEKLFF. The CDR3, as DNA: TGTGCCAGCAGCAGTCAGGAAAAACTGTTTTTT.

The genes are TRBV7-2 and TRBJ1-2; no clear D. V was pared by 1 base and J by 8 bases, with 11 bases between. Germline V lookup: CDR1 SGHTA, CDR2 FQGNSA. The CDR3 contains 13 residues. DNA of the CDR3: TGTGCCAGCAGCTTAGGCGGGGTTCCGGGCTACACCTTC. The encoded protein is CASSLGGVPGYTF.

This rearrangement joins TRBV27 to TRBJ1-1, with TRBD1 identical over 7 bases. In germline, CDR1 is MNHEY, CDR2 SMNVEV (reference sequence). Losses at the gene ends were 4 bases for V and 3 bases for J; bases not matched to a gene: 2. The CDR3 runs to 13 residues. For the CDR3, the DNA is TGTGCCAGCAGTTCTACAGGGGACACTGAAGCTTTCTTT. It codes for CASSSTGDTEAFF.

The chain uses TRBV4-2 and TRBJ2-7, with TRBD2 matching over 14 bases. The V and J ends lost 3 bases and 0 bases, in that order; junction bases with no gene match: 4. The CDR3 sequence is 17 residues long. Germline V CDR1 and CDR2: LGHNA, YNFKEQ. In DNA form, the CDR3 reads TGTGCCAGCAGCCAGATGGGGACTAGCGGGAGCTCCTACGAGCAGTACTTC. Translating gives CASSQMGTSGSSYEQYF.

This clone has only a few counts. V gene TRBV6-5 combines with J gene TRBJ1-2, with 7 bases aligning to TRBD1. With V trimmed by 4 bases and J by 3 bases, 2 bases remained unmatched. Looked up from germline, CDR1 is MNHEY and CDR2 is SVGAGI. The CDR3 totals 13 residues. The CDR3 DNA reads as TGTGCCAGCAGTTCTACAGGGGACTATGGCTACACCTTC. This encodes CASSSTGDYGYTF.

The chain carries TRBV19 and TRBJ1-3, with D maybe TRBD1 (6 bases). V lost 7 bases, J lost 0 bases, and 10 bases lay in between. Germline values: CDR1 LNHDA, CDR2 SQIVND (reference sequence). CDR3 length: 14 residues. In DNA form, the CDR3 reads TGTGCCAGTACCGGGACACACTCTGGAAACACCATATATTTT. Its protein is CASTGTHSGNTIYF.

This chain joins TRBV15 and TRBJ2-5, with D uncertain. Deletions cut 4 bases from V and 5 bases from J, with 5 bases between. Germline CDR1 reads LNHNV; CDR2 reads YYDKDF (reference sequence). The CDR3 extends over 11 amino acids. The CDR3 nucleotides are TGTGCCACCAGCATGAGGGAGACCCAGTACTTC. Translated: CATSMRETQYF.

This clone was picked up one time. The rearrangement uses TRBV18 and TRBJ2-3, with TRBD1 matching over 12 bases. Per germline, CDR1 KGHSH and CDR2 LQKENI. Trimming removed 5 bases from V and 5 bases from J; junction bases left unmatched: 8. The length of the CDR3 is 16 residues. The CDR3: CASSVTGTGGRDTQYF. The CDR3 DNA reads TGTGCCAGCTCAGTTACCGGGACAGGGGGCAGAGATACGCAGTATTTT.